This T cell receptor (beta chain) was sequenced in a study of OX40 agonist ivuxolimab in advanced cancers. Study-wide context: Age averaged 60 years (range roughly 23 to 85), and about 86% were male.

Clones were sequenced by immunoSEQ multiplex PCR, and TCRdb holds only the in-frame ones, with some missing. The repertoire holds some 80,000 clones, with just under 90% as singletons. Notes on this clone: Its target is not known.

Drawing of blood for sampling happened at baseline, at cycle 4 day 1, and at cycle 7 day 1. The study's findings and limits: Clonal expansion from baseline to week 6 occurred in both CD4+ and CD8+ T cells. CD8+ T cells (on average) carried more expanded clones than CD4+ T cells.

Sequenced here: CD4+ or CD8+ T cells sorted from blood, sampled in a trial of the OX40 agonist ivuxolimab. This TCR derives from an adult with an advanced solid tumor such as melanoma, head and neck, liver or kidney cancer.

The CDR3 loop is CASSLGLGGQETQYF. CDR3 DNA: TGCGCCAGCAGCTTAGGGTTGGGGGGGCAGGAGACCCAGTACTTC. This chain uses TRBV5-1 with TRBJ2-5; a weak D match, TRBD2 (7 bases). V lost 2 bases to trimming and J lost 5 bases, with 16 bases between them. The V gene's germline CDR1 is SGHRS and CDR2 YFSETQ. The CDR3 extends over 15 amino acids.